These T cell receptor beta chains were read from a single sample in a study of blood T cell repertoires in COVID-19. Libraries were prepared by immunoSEQ multiplex PCR; TCRdb keeps only in-frame clonotypes and omits some of them. The data show 390,000 or so clones, roughly 90% seen once. Material: peripheral blood. These receptors were taken from a woman aged 25 to 39 with COVID-19, enrolled during active disease. Each CDR3 is given with its conserved first and last residue. Fields, in order: CDR3 DNA, CDR3 protein, J gene, D gene, clone size, V gene. D genes are given only for firm matches. Clone size is shown for a subset of rows, as once, few, many or a class of expanded clone.

TGTGCCAGCAGCCCCAGACAGGGGGCGAACACCGGGGAGCTGTTTTTT | CASSPRQGANTGELFF | TRBJ2-2 | TRBD1 | once | TRBV5-8
TGTGCCAGCAGTGAAGACGGGAGTAAGTCGGACTTCTTC | CASSEDGSKSDFF | TRBJ2-1 | NA | NA | TRBV2
TGTGCCAGCAGTTTGGGCAGGGGGCAGCCCCAGCATTTT | CASSLGRGQPQHF | TRBJ1-5 | TRBD1 | NA | TRBV12-3/TRBV12-4
TGTGCCAGCAGTTACACTTCCGAATCGAGGCAGGGGGTATTCTCCTACGAGCAGTACTTC | CASSYTSESRQGVFSYEQYF | TRBJ2-7 | TRBD1 | NA | TRBV6-2/TRBV6-3
TGTGCCAGCAGCTTGGAGAACGCCCACGGGAGTCAGTACTTC | CASSLENAHGSQYF | TRBJ2-7 | NA | NA | TRBV5-4
TGTGCCAGCAGTTTAATGTCTAGCGGGGATGGGTACGAGCAGTACTTC | CASSLMSSGDGYEQYF | TRBJ2-7 | TRBD2 | NA | TRBV27
TGCGCCAGCACCCCCGACATAGTTTCCTACGAGCAGTACTTC | CASTPDIVSYEQYF | TRBJ2-7 | NA | NA | TRBV5-1
TGTGCCAGCAGCGTAGGCAGGTACAATGAGCAGTTCTTC | CASSVGRYNEQFF | TRBJ2-1 | NA | NA | TRBV9
TGTGCCAGTAGTATTGATCATGCGGGTTCAGGGGCGAGGAATGAGCAGTTCTTC | CASSIDHAGSGARNEQFF | TRBJ2-1 | NA | NA | TRBV19
TGTGCCATCAGTGGGCTAGCCTCCGAGACCCAGTACTTC | CAISGLASETQYF | TRBJ2-5 | NA | once | TRBV10-3
TGTGCCACCAGCGACCGGGGGATCGGCTACACCTTC | CATSDRGIGYTF | TRBJ1-2 | NA | NA | TRBV24-1
TGTGCCAGTAGGCTTAGCGGGAGGGCGTCGGAGACCCAGTACTTC | CASRLSGRASETQYF | TRBJ2-5 | TRBD2 | NA | TRBV19
TGTGCCAGCAGCCAACCCCGAGGGCAGGGGGCAGGTTCTGGAAACACCATATATTTT | CASSQPRGQGAGSGNTIYF | TRBJ1-3 | TRBD1 | NA | TRBV3-1/TRBV3-2
TGTGCCAGCTCACCACCGGGGGCTGAGCGGGGGAGCACAGATACGCAGTATTTT | CASSPPGAERGSTDTQYF | TRBJ2-3 | TRBD2 | NA | TRBV18
TGTGCCAGCAGCTTAATCGGTCAGGGGGCCGTGGCGAACACTGAAGCTTTCTTT | CASSLIGQGAVANTEAFF | TRBJ1-1 | TRBD1 | NA | TRBV7-9
TGTGCCAGCAGTAGGGGGAGGGCCTCCCAAGAGACCCAGTACTTC | CASSRGRASQETQYF | TRBJ2-5 | NA | NA | TRBV9
TGTGCCAGCAATGGCGGGGGGAACACTGAAGCTTTCTTT | CASNGGGNTEAFF | TRBJ1-1 | NA | NA | TRBV6-5
TGTGCCACTGCGGAACAGGGCAACGGCTACACCTTC | CATAEQGNGYTF | TRBJ1-2 | NA | NA | TRBV19
TGTGCCAGCAACCACGGGACAGGGCTGAACACTGAAGCTTTCTTT | CASNHGTGLNTEAFF | TRBJ1-1 | TRBD1 | NA | TRBV2
TGTGCCAGCAGCACCGGGACTAGCGGGGGGCGGAGCTCCTACGAGCAGTACTTC | CASSTGTSGGRSSYEQYF | TRBJ2-7 | TRBD2 | NA | TRBV7-2
TGTGCCAGCAGCGTCACTAGCTATGAGCAGTTCTTC | CASSVTSYEQFF | TRBJ2-1 | NA | NA | TRBV7-9
TGTGCCAGCAGCTTAGACCGGGGCGGGGAGCTGTTTTTT | CASSLDRGGELFF | TRBJ2-2 | NA | NA | TRBV7-8
TGTGCCAGCAGCCAAGACAGGGGAATAGATACGCAGTATTTT | CASSQDRGIDTQYF | TRBJ2-3 | NA | NA | TRBV14
TGTGCCAGCAGTTTCCGAACAGGGAATCAGCCCCAGCATTTT | CASSFRTGNQPQHF | TRBJ1-5 | NA | NA | TRBV28
TGTGCCAGCAGCTTAGGGTTGCGGACAGGGGCCACCGGGGAGCTGTTTTTT | CASSLGLRTGATGELFF | TRBJ2-2 | TRBD1 | NA | TRBV11-2
TGTGCCAGCAGTTACCGGCAGACATACATGAACACTGAAGCTTTCTTT | CASSYRQTYMNTEAFF | TRBJ1-1 | NA | NA | TRBV6-2/TRBV6-3
TGTGCCAGTAGTCTGACAGGGGTGTTGTACTTC | CASSLTGVLYF | TRBJ2-7 | TRBD1 | NA | TRBV19
TGTGCCAGTAGTATTTACAGCTATCAGCCCCAGCATTTT | CASSIYSYQPQHF | TRBJ1-5 | NA | NA | TRBV19
TGTGCCAGCAGTCATGGGACAGGGGGAACTAACTATGGCTACACCTTC | CASSHGTGGTNYGYTF | TRBJ1-2 | TRBD1 | NA | TRBV28
TGTGCCAGCAGTCGTACTAGGGCAGATACGCAGTATTTT | CASSRTRADTQYF | TRBJ2-3 | NA | NA | TRBV14
TGTGCCAGCAGTGAAGCGACAGGGTCGTTTACGTCCCAGCATTTT | CASSEATGSFTSQHF | TRBJ1-5 | TRBD1 | NA | TRBV2
TGTGCCAGCCTTGGGGAGGTTAACTATGGCTACACCTTC | CASLGEVNYGYTF | TRBJ1-2 | NA | NA | TRBV7-9
TGCGCCAGCAGCTTAGATAGCGGGAGTTTTGTTACGCAGTATTTT | CASSLDSGSFVTQYF | TRBJ2-3 | TRBD2 | NA | TRBV5-1
TGTGCCAGCAGCTGGGACAGGGGGCTCAGTCAGCCCCAGCATTTT | CASSWDRGLSQPQHF | TRBJ1-5 | TRBD1 | NA | TRBV7-2
TGTGCCAGCAGCCCTGACAGGGGGAGGACTGAAGCTTTCTTT | CASSPDRGRTEAFF | TRBJ1-1 | TRBD1 | NA | TRBV14
TGTGCCAGTAGTATTGAGATGAGGCCCAATCAGCCCCAGCATTTT | CASSIEMRPNQPQHF | TRBJ1-5 | NA | NA | TRBV19
TGTGCCAGTACACAGGACGGGAACACCGGGGAGCTGTTTTTT | CASTQDGNTGELFF | TRBJ2-2 | NA | NA | TRBV19
TGTGCCAGCAGCCCCCGGCCAGGGGGCACAGATACGCAGTATTTT | CASSPRPGGTDTQYF | TRBJ2-3 | NA | few | TRBV9
TGTGCCAGTAGTGGGGGAACTAGCGGGACACCTAGCACAGATACGCAGTATTTT | CASSGGTSGTPSTDTQYF | TRBJ2-3 | TRBD2 | once | TRBV19
TGTGCCAGCAGTTCCCCCGCTAGCGGGGGGTCCTCTGGGGCCAACGTCCTGACTTTC | CASSSPASGGSSGANVLTF | TRBJ2-6 | TRBD2 | NA | TRBV28
TGCGCCAGCAGCTTGGGTGGGAGCTCCTACAATGAGCAGTTCTTC | CASSLGGSSYNEQFF | TRBJ2-1 | NA | NA | TRBV5-1
TGCGCCAGCAGCCAAGAATTAGCGGGAGGCACAGATACGCAGTATTTT | CASSQELAGGTDTQYF | TRBJ2-3 | TRBD2 | NA | TRBV4-3
TGTGCCAGCAGCCGTTCGGGACTAGCGATTTTCCCCGATACGCAGTATTTT | CASSRSGLAIFPDTQYF | TRBJ2-3 | TRBD2 | NA | TRBV7-2
TGTGCCAGCAGCTCGCGGGGGGCCACTGGCACAGATACGCAGTATTTT | CASSSRGATGTDTQYF | TRBJ2-3 | TRBD2 | NA | TRBV7-9
TGTGCCAGCAGACCCCCGGCAGGGGGCTCCTATGGCTACACCTTC | CASRPPAGGSYGYTF | TRBJ1-2 | TRBD1 | NA | TRBV6-5
TGCGCCAGCAGCTTGGAACAAGACAGGGGGCAGTTCTTC | CASSLEQDRGQFF | TRBJ2-1 | TRBD1 | NA | TRBV5-1
TGTGCCAGTCGACAGGGGATAGGTAATTCACCCCTCCACTTT | CASRQGIGNSPLHF | TRBJ1-6 | TRBD1 | NA | TRBV6-6
TGTGCCAGTAGTCGGACAGGGGCCACTGAAGCTTTCTTT | CASSRTGATEAFF | TRBJ1-1 | TRBD1 | few | TRBV19
TGTGCCAGCAGCGGCGACAGGGAAGGTAATTCACCCCTCCACTTT | CASSGDREGNSPLHF | TRBJ1-6 | TRBD1 | NA | TRBV9
TGTGCCAGCAGCCCAGGACAGGGGGCAGATACGCAGTATTTT | CASSPGQGADTQYF | TRBJ2-3 | TRBD1 | NA | TRBV5-6